The sequence of this TCR beta chain was determined in a study of beta chain features in type 1 diabetes. Findings and limits, study-wide: There was a moderate but significant shortening of TCRB CDR3s in all four CD4+ subsets of Type 1 diabetes patients. A pattern of fewer insertions and more deletions at VDJ junctions was seen in type 1 diabetes patients. TCRB repertoires of naive, central memory and Treg cells appeared more similar among patients than among healthy donors. Equally in patients and controls, PCR might preferentially amplify shorter templates.

Sequencing targeted expressed TCRB transcripts, as all isolated RNA had been reverse transcribed. Measured with immunoSEQ multiplex PCR; TCRdb has only the in-frame clones, and not every one. This sample has 500,000 to 800,000 clones, with around an eighth found just once. A word on this clone: Its antigen is unknown.

The receptor comes from a man younger than 40 with type 1 diabetes. Sequencing input: naive CD4+ T cells from blood.

The CDR3 loop reads CAWRPRDSLQETQYF. DNA of the CDR3: TGTGCCTGGAGACCGCGGGATTCCTTACAAGAGACCCAGTACTTC. The chain combines TRBV30 with TRBJ2-5; perhaps TRBD2 as D (6 bases). The V gene's germline CDR1 is GTSNPN and CDR2 SVGIG (reference sequence). V shed 3 bases and J shed 2 bases, with 16 bases lying between them. CDR3 length: 15 residues. The whole variable domain, remainder taken from reference TRBV30 and TRBJ2-5, is SQTIHQWPATLVQPVGSPLSLECTVEGTSNPNLYWYRQAAGRGLQLLFYSVGIGQISSEVPQNLSASRPQDRQFILSSKKLLLSDSGFYLCAWRPRDSLQETQYFGPGTRLLVL.